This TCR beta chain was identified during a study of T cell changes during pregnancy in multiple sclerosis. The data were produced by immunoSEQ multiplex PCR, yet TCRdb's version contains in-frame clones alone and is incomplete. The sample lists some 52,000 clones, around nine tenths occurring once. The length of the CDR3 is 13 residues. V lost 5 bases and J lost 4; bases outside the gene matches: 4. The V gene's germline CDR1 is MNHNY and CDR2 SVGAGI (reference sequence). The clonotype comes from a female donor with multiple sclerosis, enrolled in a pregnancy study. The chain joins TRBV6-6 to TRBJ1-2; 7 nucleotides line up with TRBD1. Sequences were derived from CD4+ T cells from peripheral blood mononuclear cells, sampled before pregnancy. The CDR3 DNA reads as TGTGCCAGCAGTGACAGGGTGGCCTATGGCTACACCTTC. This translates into CASSDRVAYGYTF.